The clone carrying this T cell receptor (beta chain) was recorded a few times. The antigen remains unidentified. Data came from immunoSEQ multiplex PCR; TCRdb stores just in-frame clones and leaves some out. This repertoire shows about 1.1 million clones, roughly 77% found once; its top ten account for almost 0.9%. This entry belongs to a study of shared clonotypes between healthy human individuals. Whole-study results and caveats: Clonotypes that were shared across a few donors made up approximately 5% of naive CD4 clonotypes.

This CDR3 has 16 residues. The germline V gene has CDR1 SEHNR and CDR2 FQNEAQ (reference sequence). V was cut by 2 bases and J by 2 bases, with 13 bases left in between. Researchers partitioned CD4+ cells into CD45RA+ naive and CD45RA-negative memory subsets. The V and J genes are TRBV7-9 and TRBJ1-3; no definite D call. The sample was memory CD4+ T cells from PBMCs. Subset defined: CD45RA-negative fraction. The sequence came from a man between 18 and 35 years old in good health. Some clones in this sample may be carry-over from other donors' samples. CDR3 protein: CASSLLAGRTGNTIYF. The CDR3 nucleotides read TGTGCCAGCAGCTTACTTGCCGGGCGGACTGGAAACACCATATATTTT.